This T cell receptor (beta chain) was sequenced during a study of follicular helper T cells after annual influenza vaccination. The time point denotes: 2015-2016 season, 7 days after influenza vaccination. Germline loops: CDR1 SGHDT, CDR2 YYEEEE. V was clipped by 1 base and J by 0 bases, with 11 bases between them. The CDR3 consists of 16 residues. Survey level resolution was used for TCRB sequencing. Profiled with immunoSEQ multiplex PCR; TCRdb holds only in-frame clones, not every one. The sample includes about 6,800 clones, 82% of them seen just once. The gene calls are TRBV5-6 and TRBJ2-4; D is uncertain. The sequencing used CXCR5- memory CD4+ T cells sorted from blood, collected 7 days after influenza vaccination. This clonotype originated in an adult who received the influenza vaccine. In DNA form, the CDR3 reads TGTGCCAGCAGCTTGTGGGGTTTTATAGCCAAAAACATTCAGTACTTC. It codes for CASSLWGFIAKNIQYF.